This entry describes one T cell receptor (beta chain). The CDR3 runs 17 residues. Germline CDR1 is SGHRS and CDR2 is YFSETQ. V lost 4 bases to trimming and J lost 0 bases, with 14 bases between them. MiXCR, run by TCRdb on the 5' RACE reads, gives a single entry per CDR3 protein. The data hold about 340,000 distinct CDR3 sequences, with 12% observed a single time. This entry is derived from a study of T cells after yellow fever vaccination. Specimen: CD4+ T cells sorted from PBMCs, collected 15 days after the yellow fever booster vaccination. The sequence was collected from a young man who received the YFV17D yellow fever vaccine. V gene TRBV5-1 combines with J gene TRBJ2-6, with D tentatively TRBD1 or TRBD2 (5 bases each). CDR3 loop: CASSTGPGGSGANVLTF. In DNA form, the CDR3 reads TGCGCCAGCAGCACCGGTCCTGGGGGCTCTGGGGCCAACGTCCTGACTTTC.